This TCR beta chain was observed in a study of cytomegalovirus exposure and HLA in healthy donors (dated by TCRdb to about 2017). For the study in its entirety: In an earlier analysis of under 600 of the donors, about 260 Gb of sequence data and 95 million to 130 million unique TCR beta sequences from about 180 million T cells were reported. In an earlier analysis of 587 of the donors, high-throughput TCR beta sequencing was used to judge whether each TCR beta V gene segment behaved as functional or pseudogenic. Rather than using new phenotypic data, the later analysis identified candidate immune exposures from TCR beta sequences and from how often those sequences occurred across donors. The study was designed to test whether signatures of past pathogen exposure could be identified by cataloging public T cell receptors. Among the roughly 400 genotyped donors, about 83% belonged to the genetic ancestry cluster associated with self-reported Caucasian donors. An early release covering about 600 HLA-typed donors comprised approximately 290 gigabases of sequencing data and tens of millions of unique TCR sequences. A separate validation cohort of roughly 110 different subjects was used in addition to the roughly 720-subject first cohort. Donor age, sex, ethnicity and CMV serostatus were compiled alongside the repertoire data. Four to six DR-DQ haplotypes were handled as single units for association and clustering, since linkage in the cohort was strong. Every repertoire in the discovery cohort had been generated on one and the same sequencing platform. Typing coverage varied by locus: roughly 629-630 donors for A, B, C, DRB1 and DQB1; more than 500 for DQA1; around 610 for DPA1; roughly 470 for DPB1. To study patterns of TCR occurrence, a later analysis re-analyzed previously published TCR beta repertoires from just over 650 donors and added high-resolution HLA genotyping. To predict cytomegalovirus infection status, the study combined high-throughput TCR immunosequencing, statistical association of individual TCRs with disease status, and machine learning. The study profiled the T cell repertoires of under 850 subjects by immunosequencing and related them to cytomegalovirus serostatus. HLA typing included class I and class II loci at four-digit resolution. On average, around 200,000 unique TCR beta nucleotide sequences were sequenced per donor among 300 to 500 genotyped donors of the cohort, with about 17% of those sequences being non-productive. A later genetic analysis used genome-wide SNP genotypes for about 65% of the 666 donors, treating that subset as a discovery cohort.

The CDR3 goes from the cysteine to the phenylalanine over 14 residues. Left in the record is the CDR3 DNA by itself, 42 bases read in frame from the first base. Via the germline V gene, CDR1 is LGHNT and CDR2 FRNRAP. Deletion took 0 bases off V and 8 bases off J, with a span of 14 bases between the germline ends. The full study reports these points: A few of the identified cytomegalovirus-associated TCR beta chains were confirmed in vitro to be specific for cytomegalovirus antigens. Linkage disequilibrium might explain the correlated functional status among segregating V segments, but an unknown experimental factor could not be excluded. In the study, some 180 TCR beta chains were listed as associated with cytomegalovirus. The sequencing pipeline was judged likely to have produced a cluster of highly shared sequence variants as a technical artifact. A later analysis found that TCR association rates varied across HLA loci, with DRB1 alleles showing the most associated TCRs and HLA-C alleles the fewest. Strong co-occurrence of HLA alleles, especially DR and DQ, made assigning TCR associations to individual alleles difficult. Most TCR sequences were seen in very few donors, while some public TCRs were found in many individuals. In both the original and validation cohorts, the classifier was reported to diagnose cytomegalovirus status with high specificity and sensitivity. According to a later genetic analysis, donors in an Asian-associated ancestry cluster had fewer N-insertions in productive TCRs than the approximately 630-donor mean. Specific HLA alleles were associated with 18,000 or so TCR beta sequences at a false discovery rate of 0.05 in a later analysis. A later genetic analysis associated a missense DCLRE1C variant with V-gene and J-gene trimming of TCR beta chains, and an independent cohort replicated the association. Because HLA typing was missing for some donors at each locus, association tests included only the typed subset. Most CMV-associated TCR beta chains appeared to be HLA-restricted in a later analysis, and the HLA associations seemed to be driven largely by CMV exposure. Because counts were too low, 15 to 20 rarely observed V segments, including chromosome 9 orphons, were excluded from the earlier analysis of 500 to 700 of the donors. A further reported finding was that TCR beta sequences accurately predicted the HLA-A and HLA-B alleles for most subjects in the first cohort. CMV serostatus was the only immune exposure information available for the cohort. This cohort had only TCR beta chains sequenced, and the lack of alpha or paired-chain data limited which features could be detected. In a later analysis, HLA-associated TCR beta chains were found to be more clonally expanded and to have lower generation probabilities than equally common non-associated chains. An earlier analysis of approximately 500 of the donors showed that most TCR beta V segments appeared in productive rearrangements either about 87% or about 30% of the time, which broadly matched IMGT annotations. Presence/absence analyses assumed roughly uniform sequencing depth across donors, an assumption that may not hold. According to a later analysis, parvovirus B19, influenza, CMV and Epstein-Barr virus appeared linked to several top co-occurrence clusters. The authors suggested that the approach could potentially be extended to other disease states and immunological phenotypes. The 87-base-pair reads could not distinguish some IMGT-functional V segments, including TRBV6-2 and TRBV6-3, so those segments were excluded.

Details on this clone: What antigen it recognizes has not been identified. No qualities accompany the bases; no much larger clone lies one base away.

The cohort consisted of 666 healthy bone marrow donors. At the time of sampling, all cohort members were nominally healthy, though unrecorded immune exposures were likely present. The donor was CMV seropositive and was included in the group of some 290 seropositive cohort members. A peripheral blood sample was collected from each donor, and TCR beta sequencing was performed on peripheral blood mononuclear cells. Genomic DNA was extracted from the blood cell samples with the Qiagen DNeasy Blood Extraction Kit. The library was obtained by the immunoSEQ multiplex PCR assay. A mixture of 60 forward primers for TCR Vbeta segments and 13 reverse primers for TCR Jbeta segments was used in the multiplex PCR. Amplification of the CDR3 region of rearranged TCR beta genes was performed with a multiplex PCR assay on genomic DNA. Amplified TCR beta libraries were sequenced as 87-base-pair reads on the Illumina HiSeq System. The paper's data handling went like this. In a later analysis, some 80 million unique TCR beta chains were counted across the 500 to 700 repertoires, and about 10 million of these chains were shared by at least two donors. A nearest-neighbor algorithm error-corrected the raw reads and collapsed the reads into unique sequences, merging closely related sequences to remove PCR and sequencing errors. V, D and J gene segments were assigned by aligning CDR3 sequences to IMGT reference sequences. For a sequence to be retained, at least a six-nucleotide match to both a V gene segment and a J gene segment was required. A rearrangement counted as productive if the CDR3 had no stop codons and remained in frame with V and J, and every other rearrangement counted as non-productive. Following IMGT convention, CDR3 was defined as the stretch from the second conserved V-encoded cysteine up to the conserved J-encoded phenylalanine. In an earlier analysis of roughly 610 of the donors, sequences lacking an unambiguous match to a single V gene segment were excluded. In an earlier analysis of 450 to 700 of the donors, V segments were called functional above 56.7% productive rearrangements and were called segregating when the between-donor standard deviation exceeded 5%. A statistical classification framework was built for diagnosing cytomegalovirus status from the catalog of TCR beta chain sequences. A later analysis assigned V and J genes by comparing TCR nucleotide sequences with IMGT/GENE-DB human TR gene sequences. A later analysis assigned CDR3 sequences and most-parsimonious VDJ recombination scenarios with the TCRdist pipeline. In a later analysis, each TCR beta chain was defined by its CDR3 amino acid sequence together with its V-gene family, and reads lacking a unique V-gene family were excluded. To address suspected cross-contamination and a sequencing artifact, a later analysis removed several hundred highly shared, low-generation-probability nucleotide sequences. In a later analysis, a clonal expansion index was calculated for each public chain from normalized within-repertoire ranks of inferred template counts. A later analysis computed generation probabilities with a VDJ recombination model fitted to out-of-frame rearrangements, and checked the results against IGoR. In a later analysis, TCR-TCR, TCR-HLA and TCR-CMV co-occurrence was scored with hypergeometric tests, and a repertoire-size bias correction was applied to TCR pairs. To estimate false discovery rates, a later analysis permuted the HLA or CMV assignments 20 times. In a later analysis, co-occurring TCRs were grouped using DBSCAN, and TCRdist sequence similarity was added for clustering within HLA-allele-positive subsets. Repertoires with fewer than 30,000 or more than 120,000 public chains were left out of co-occurrence clustering, as were five repertoires with anomalous nucleotide sharing. Held by TCRdb, this immuneACCESS table contains in-frame sequences only and omits some clones. Under half of the omission traces to an unresolved V gene where checked; the cause of the rest is unknown. V and J calls and clone size are as listed in that table; D and trimming were resolved from the DNA. The sample table records some 140,000 clones; about 80% of these occur just once. The biggest ten clones account for around 1.3% of the sample.

The sequence was collected from a male donor in good health and CMV-seropositive. The sequencing sample was made of PBMCs. The chain is encoded by TRBV12-5 joined to TRBJ2-7; confidence is insufficient to name the D gene. Here is the DNA: TGTGCTAGTGGTTTGGTAGAGGTTGATGGTAAGCAGTACTTC. This yields the protein CASGLVEVDGKQYF.